This T cell receptor (beta chain) was captured by sequencing in a study of OX40 agonist ivuxolimab in advanced cancers. This clone appeared once. Assay: immunoSEQ multiplex PCR; the TCRdb copy retains only in-frame clones and omits some. The data hold some 77,000 clones, with about nine tenths observed a single time. The CDR3 spans 22 residues. Trimming shortened V by 4 bases and J by 0 bases, and 31 bases separated the two germline ends. The source is an adult with an advanced solid tumor such as melanoma, head and neck, liver or kidney cancer. The chain recombines TRBV23-1 with TRBJ1-3; perhaps TRBD1 as D (5 bases). TRBV23-1 is annotated as an ORF whose role is uncertain. The sample consisted of CD4+ or CD8+ T cells sorted from blood, taken in a trial of the OX40 agonist ivuxolimab. Here the CDR3 reads CASSRYTNPSLGQGSSGNTIYF. CDR3 DNA: TGCGCCAGCAGTCGTTATACCAACCCATCCTTAGGGCAGGGAAGCTCTGGAAACACCATATATTTT.